This T cell receptor beta chain was documented in a study of identical twins. Study-level findings and limits: With abundant cord blood beta clonotypes, insertions were fewer; memory repertoires showed no such pattern. Twin sharing of out-of-frame TCR alpha was underestimated by models in monozygotic pairs. Zero-insertion analyses were open to partial confounding by invariant MAIT and iNKT cells.

TCRdb re-analysed the 5' RACE reads in MiXCR, keeping a single row per CDR3 protein. Among about 260,000 distinct CDR3 sequences listed, about 7.3% were seen once. This clonotype occurred many times. Its antigen is unidentified. V lost 3 bases to trimming and J lost 2 bases; unmatched junction nucleotides: 4. The CDR3 is made up of 13 amino acids. Germline lookup yields CDR1 DFQATT and CDR2 SNEGSKA (reference sequence). In addition, the sample was reused for a study of yellow fever vaccine responses in identical twins.

The rearrangement links TRBV20-1 to TRBJ2-7, with 7 bases identical to TRBD2. This TCR was sampled from a woman aged 18-30 years in good health. Input material: memory (CD45RO+) T cells sorted from blood. Here the CDR3 DNA reads TGCAGTGCTAGGCCGGGACTAACCTACGAGCAGTACTTC. This translates into CSARPGLTYEQYF.